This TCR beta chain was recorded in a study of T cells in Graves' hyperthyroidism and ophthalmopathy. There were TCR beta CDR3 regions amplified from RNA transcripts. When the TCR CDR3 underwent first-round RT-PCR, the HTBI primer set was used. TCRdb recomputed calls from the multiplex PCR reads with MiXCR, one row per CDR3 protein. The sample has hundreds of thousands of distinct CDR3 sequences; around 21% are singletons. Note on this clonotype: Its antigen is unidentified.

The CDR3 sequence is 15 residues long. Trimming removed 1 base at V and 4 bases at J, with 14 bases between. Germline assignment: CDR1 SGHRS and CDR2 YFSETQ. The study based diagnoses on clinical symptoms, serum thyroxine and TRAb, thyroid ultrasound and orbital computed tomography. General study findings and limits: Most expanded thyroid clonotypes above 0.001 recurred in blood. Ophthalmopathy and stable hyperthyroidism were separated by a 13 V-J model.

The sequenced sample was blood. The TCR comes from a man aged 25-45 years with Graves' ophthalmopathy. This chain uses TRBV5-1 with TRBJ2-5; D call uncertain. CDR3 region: CASSLSPTTIETQYF. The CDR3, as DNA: TGCGCCAGCAGCTTGTCGCCCACCACTATAGAGACCCAGTACTTC. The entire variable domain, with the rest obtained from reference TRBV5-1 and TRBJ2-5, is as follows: KAGVTQTPRYLIKTRGQQVTLSCSPISGHRSVSWYQQTPGQGLQFLFEYFSETQRNKGNFPGRFSGRQFSNSRSEMNVSTLELGDSALYLCASSLSPTTIETQYFGPGTRLLVL.